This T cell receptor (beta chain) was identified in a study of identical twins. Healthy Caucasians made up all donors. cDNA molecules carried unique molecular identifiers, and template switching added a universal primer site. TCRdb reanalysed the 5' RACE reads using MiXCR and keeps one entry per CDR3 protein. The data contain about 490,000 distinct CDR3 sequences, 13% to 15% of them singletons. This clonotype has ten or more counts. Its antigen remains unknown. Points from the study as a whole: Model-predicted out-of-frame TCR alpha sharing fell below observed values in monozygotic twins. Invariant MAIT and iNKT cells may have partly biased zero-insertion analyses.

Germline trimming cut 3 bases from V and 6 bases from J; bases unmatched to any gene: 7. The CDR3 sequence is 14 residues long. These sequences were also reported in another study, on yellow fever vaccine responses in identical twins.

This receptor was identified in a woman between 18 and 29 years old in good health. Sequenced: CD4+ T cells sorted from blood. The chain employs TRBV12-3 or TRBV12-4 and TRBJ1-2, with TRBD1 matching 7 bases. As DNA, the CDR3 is TGTGCCAGCAGTTTTTCCGACAGGGAGGATGGCTACACCTTC. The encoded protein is CASSFSDREDGYTF.